This T cell receptor beta chain was retrieved from a study of blood T cell repertoires in COVID-19. Looking at the study overall: The United States, Italy and Spain supplied acute and convalescent COVID-19 samples. T cells, B-cell-depleted T cells, or PBMCs supplied cDNA or gDNA.

Per the authors' pipeline: Counts of nucleated cells, estimated from reference gene primer amplification, were obtained. The data were produced by immunoSEQ multiplex PCR, yet TCRdb's version contains in-frame clones alone and is incomplete. The DNA gave D and trimming, while V, J and clone size come from that table. The data hold 100,000 to 130,000 clones, with roughly 90% observed a single time. The table lists this clone with a count of one. The germline gives CDR1 DFQATT, CDR2 SNEGSKA (reference sequence). CDR3 length: 14 amino acids. The V gene end was trimmed by 3 bases and the J gene end by 4 bases; junction bases not matched to a gene: 6.

Sequencing was carried out using peripheral blood. The TCR sequence derives from a man between 35 and 55 years old with active or convalescent COVID-19. The rearrangement joins TRBV20-1 to TRBJ2-3, with 8 bases that match TRBD2. The CDR3 DNA reads TGCAGTGCTAGTGCCAGCGGGAGTCCAGATACGCAGTATTTT. Translation gives CSASASGSPDTQYF.